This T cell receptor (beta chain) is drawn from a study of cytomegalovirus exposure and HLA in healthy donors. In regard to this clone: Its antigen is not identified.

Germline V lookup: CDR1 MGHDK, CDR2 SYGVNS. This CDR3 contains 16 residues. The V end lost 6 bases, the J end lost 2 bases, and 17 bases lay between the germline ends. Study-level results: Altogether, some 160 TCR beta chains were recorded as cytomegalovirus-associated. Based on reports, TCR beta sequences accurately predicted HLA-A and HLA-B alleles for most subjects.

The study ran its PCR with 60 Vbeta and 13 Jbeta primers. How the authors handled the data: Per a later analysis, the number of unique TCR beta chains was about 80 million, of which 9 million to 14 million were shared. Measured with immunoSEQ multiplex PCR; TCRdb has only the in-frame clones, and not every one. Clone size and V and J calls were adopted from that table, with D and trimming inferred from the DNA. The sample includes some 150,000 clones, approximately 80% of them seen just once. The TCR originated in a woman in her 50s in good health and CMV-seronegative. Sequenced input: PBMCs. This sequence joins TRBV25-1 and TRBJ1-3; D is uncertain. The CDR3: CASSPTLPGAGNTIYF. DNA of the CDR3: TGTGCCAGCAGCCCTACTCTTCCCGGAGCTGGAAACACCATATATTTT. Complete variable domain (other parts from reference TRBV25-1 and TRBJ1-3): EADIYQTPRYLVIGTGKKITLECSQTMGHDKMYWYQQDPGMELHLIHYSYGVNSTEKGDLSSESTVSRIRTEHFPLTLESARPSHTSQYLCASSPTLPGAGNTIYFGEGSWLTVV.